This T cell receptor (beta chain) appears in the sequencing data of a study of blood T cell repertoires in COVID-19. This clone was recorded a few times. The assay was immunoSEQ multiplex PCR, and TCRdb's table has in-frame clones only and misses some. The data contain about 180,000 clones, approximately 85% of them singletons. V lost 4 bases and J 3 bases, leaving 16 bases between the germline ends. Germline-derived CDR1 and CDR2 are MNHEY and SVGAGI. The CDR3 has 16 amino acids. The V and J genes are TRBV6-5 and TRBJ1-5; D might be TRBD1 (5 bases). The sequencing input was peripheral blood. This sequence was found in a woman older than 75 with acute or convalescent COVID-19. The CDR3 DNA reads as TGTGCCAGCAGTTCCCACGGTCGGGGGAACAATCAGCCCCAGCATTTT. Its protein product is CASSSHGRGNNQPQHF.